This T cell receptor (beta chain) was retrieved from a study of beta chain features in type 1 diabetes. Whole-study context: There were 107,917,701 sorted cells examined across all samples.

All of the isolated RNA was reverse transcribed, so expressed TCRB transcripts were sequenced. Repertoires were generated with immunoSEQ multiplex PCR, while TCRdb's copy carries only in-frame clones and drops some. Of approximately 260,000 clones in the sample, about 24% are singletons; the top ten hold roughly 0.013%. Points from the study as a whole: Among patients with Type 1 diabetes, TCRB CDR3s were moderately but significantly shorter in every one of the four CD4+ subsets.

V lost 3 bases to trimming and J lost 6 bases; unmatched junction nucleotides: 13. The CDR3 sequence is 16 residues long. Germline V gene lookup returns CDR1 SGDLS and CDR2 YYNGEE. Details on this clone: Its target is unknown.

What was sequenced was naive CD4+ T cells from blood. This sequence joins TRBV9 and TRBJ2-3; the match to TRBD2 covers 7 bases. The TCR was taken from a woman between 25 and 40 years old with type 1 diabetes. The CDR3 protein is CASSGRDYLLLDTQYF. Here the CDR3 DNA reads TGTGCCAGCAGCGGCCGGGACTATTTATTGTTGGATACGCAGTATTTT.